These 22 T cell receptor beta chains share one sample of origin, sequenced in a study of response to subunit inactivated influenza vaccine. TCRdb fed the RT-PCR reads into MiXCR, producing one record per CDR3 protein. The sample includes over 400,000 distinct CDR3 sequences, roughly 11% of them seen just once. This specimen was PBMCs from blood, taken roughly 6 weeks after vaccination. The origin of the receptors is a man in his fifties who received an inactivated influenza vaccine.

This clonotype was seen a few times. This rearrangement joins TRBV5-1 to TRBJ2-5; 9 bases match TRBD1. The length of the CDR3 is 15 residues. V was clipped by 2 bases and J by 5 bases; unmatched bases: 7. Germline values: CDR1 SGHRS, CDR2 YFSETQ. CDR3 sequence reads: CASSLLQGARETQYF. CDR3 DNA sequence: TGCGCCAGCAGCTTATTACAGGGGGCTCGGGAGACCCAGTACTTC. The full variable domain, in which reference TRBV5-1 and TRBJ2-5 provide the parts outside the CDR3, is KAGVTQTPRYLIKTRGQQVTLSCSPISGHRSVSWYQQTPGQGLQFLFEYFSETQRNKGNFPGRFSGRQFSNSRSEMNVSTLELGDSALYLCASSLLQGARETQYFGPGTRLLVL.

V usage is TRBV20-1 and J usage is TRBJ2-7; 10 bases line up with TRBD2. The CDR3 runs to 14 residues. V shed 5 bases, J shed 3 bases, and the junction held 7 bases outside the gene matches. Germline V gene lookup returns CDR1 DFQATT and CDR2 SNEGSKA (reference sequence). CDR3 nucleotides: TGCAGTGCTTGGAGACTAGCGGGCGACTACGAGCAGTACTTC. This encodes CSAWRLAGDYEQYF.

DNA for the CDR3: TGCAGTGCTTCCAGGACTAGCGGGAGGAGACCAGATACGCAGTATTTT. This sequence encodes CSASRTSGRRPDTQYF. This chain links TRBV20-1 with TRBJ2-3; 14 bases are a match to TRBD2. The V and J ends lost 5 bases and 4 bases, in that order; junction bases with no gene match: 8. The germline CDR1 and CDR2 sequences are DFQATT and SNEGSKA (reference sequence). The CDR3 consists of 16 residues.

This rearrangement joins TRBV18 to TRBJ2-5, with D possibly matching TRBD1 (5 bases). Germline V lookup: CDR1 KGHSH, CDR2 LQKENI. This CDR3 has 16 residues. V lost 2 bases and J 2 bases, leaving 15 bases between the germline ends. The CDR3 DNA follows: TGTGCCAGCTCACCATATCCACCAAGACAGCAAGAGACCCAGTACTTC. Its translation: CASSPYPPRQQETQYF. Combining the CDR3 with reference TRBV18 and TRBJ2-5 gives the whole variable domain NAGVMQNPRHLVRRRGQEARLRCSPMKGHSHVYWYRQLPEEGLKFMVYLQKENIIDESGMPKERFSAEFPKEGPSILRIQQVVRGDSAAYFCASSPYPPRQQETQYFGPGTRLLVL.

This clonotype was picked up a small number of times. The V gene is TRBV9, the J gene TRBJ2-1; 8 nucleotides line up with TRBD1. This CDR3 contains 13 residues. V gave up 2 bases and J gave up 8 bases; unmatched junction bases: 3. In germline, CDR1 is SGDLS, CDR2 YYNGEE. This CDR3 is CASSVHRGYEQFF. The CDR3 DNA sequence: TGTGCCAGCAGCGTCCACAGGGGGTATGAGCAGTTCTTC.

The J gene is TRBJ2-2, the V gene TRBV4-3; tentatively, D is TRBD1 or TRBD2 (5 bases each). CDR3 length: 17 amino acids. Germline V gene data show CDR1 as LGHNA and CDR2 as YSLEER. Trimming left V 3 bases short and J 5 bases short, with 19 bases between. Written as DNA, the CDR3 is TGCGCCAGCAGCCAGGGGTGGGACCCCCGGGGTACCGGGGAGCTGTTTTTT. Encoded protein: CASSQGWDPRGTGELFF.

The rearrangement uses TRBV6-2 or TRBV6-3 and TRBJ2-1; TRBD1 is a possible D gene (6 bases). V was clipped by 3 bases and J by 3 bases, with 12 bases between them. The CDR3 runs to 15 residues. CDR1 is MNHEY, CDR2 SVGEGT, per germline. The CDR3 nucleotides read TGTGCCAGCAGTTATTTACAGGGAAACTACAATGAGCAGTTCTTC. Amino acid sequence: CASSYLQGNYNEQFF.

V is TRBV6-5 and J is TRBJ2-3; TRBD1 agrees at 7 bases. CDR1 and CDR2 from the germline V gene are MNHEY and SVGAGI. The CDR3 loop spans 16 amino acids. V lost 0 bases, J lost 3 bases, and 6 bases stayed unmatched. CDR3 region: CASSYSRDRVTDTQYF. The CDR3 nucleotides are TGTGCCAGCAGTTACTCGAGAGACAGGGTAACAGATACGCAGTATTTT.

Regarding this clonotype: A much larger clone differs from this one at a single base, so this may be a read error. The chain employs TRBV7-8 and TRBJ2-6; D uncertain. The V end lost 1 base, the J end lost 2 bases, and 6 bases lay between the germline ends. The CDR3 runs to 15 residues. In germline, CDR1 is SGHVS, CDR2 FQNEAQ. CDR3 region: CASSLEGPGANVLTF. The DNA for the CDR3 is TGTGCCAGCAGCTTAGAGGGCCCTGGGGCCAACGTCCTGACTTTC.

This clonotype was found many times. The chain links TRBV4-3 to TRBJ2-7; 8 bases line up with TRBD1. V lost 4 bases and J lost 12; bases outside the gene matches: 8. CDR3 length equals 12 residues. The V gene's germline CDR1 is LGHNA and CDR2 YSLEER. CDR3 sequence (DNA): TGCGCCAGCAGCCCAACGACAGGGGCCTTGTACTTC. Translated, it gives CASSPTTGALYF.

The sample holds a few counts of this clonotype. The chain uses TRBV15 and TRBJ2-7, with D perhaps TRBD1 (6 bases). CDR1 is LNHNV, CDR2 YYDKDF, per germline (reference sequence). V lost 4 bases, J lost 1 base, and 11 bases lay in between. The CDR3 totals 14 residues. The CDR3 bases are TGTGCCACCAGCAAGCCTCAGGGGTCCTACGAGCAGTACTTC. Residues: CATSKPQGSYEQYF.

The sample holds many counts of this clonotype. The V call is TRBV12-3 or TRBV12-4, the J call TRBJ2-1; D unclear. The CDR3 covers 14 residues. Deletions cut 3 bases from V and 8 bases from J, with 14 bases between. The CDR3 loop reads CASSLAAGPYEQFF. The CDR3 coding sequence is TGTGCCAGCAGTTTGGCCGCCGGTCCTTATGAGCAGTTCTTC.

This clonotype was observed many times. The V call is TRBV18, the J call TRBJ1-5; D remains unclear. V dropped 1 base and J dropped 2 bases, with 6 bases sitting between them. Germline-derived CDR1 and CDR2 are KGHSH and LQKENI. This CDR3 spans 14 amino acids. Here the CDR3 DNA reads TGTGCCAGCTCACCACGGTTTGGCAATCAGCCCCAGCATTTT. Translation gives CASSPRFGNQPQHF. The full variable domain, rest sourced from reference TRBV18 and TRBJ1-5, is NAGVMQNPRHLVRRRGQEARLRCSPMKGHSHVYWYRQLPEEGLKFMVYLQKENIIDESGMPKERFSAEFPKEGPSILRIQQVVRGDSAAYFCASSPRFGNQPQHFGDGTRLSIL.

Only a few counts were recorded for this clonotype. This chain uses TRBV28 with TRBJ1-2; D is perhaps TRBD1 (5 bases). The length of the CDR3 is 14 residues. Trimming shortened V by 4 bases and J by 1 base, and 10 bases separated the two germline ends. Germline V CDR1 and CDR2: MDHEN, SYDVKM. This CDR3 is CASSSMGGNYGYTF. The DNA of the CDR3 is TGTGCCAGCAGTTCAATGGGGGGTAACTATGGCTACACCTTC.

This chain joins TRBV3-1 and TRBJ2-1; 12 bases map to TRBD2. Unmatched junction bases numbered 5, after V lost 4 bases and J lost 7 bases. The CDR3 length is 15 residues. Germline lookup yields CDR1 LGHDT and CDR2 YNNKEL (reference sequence). CDR3 protein: CASSPGLAGWNEQFF. The CDR3 DNA reads as TGTGCCAGCAGCCCCGGACTAGCGGGGTGGAATGAGCAGTTCTTC.

This clonotype was counted only a few times. The gene calls are TRBV4-1 and TRBJ2-7, with D unclear. V shed 0 bases and J shed 3 bases, with 6 bases lying between them. The CDR3 runs 13 residues. Germline-derived CDR1 and CDR2 are MGHRA and YSYEKL. The CDR3: CASSQDRNYEQYF. The CDR3 DNA reads as TGCGCCAGCAGCCAAGATCGGAACTACGAGCAGTACTTC.

This clonotype was seen at least ten times. The chain combines TRBV12-3 or TRBV12-4 with TRBJ2-7, with D maybe TRBD2 (7 bases). Deletions cut 3 bases from V and 10 bases from J, with 16 bases between. This CDR3 spans 13 amino acids. In DNA, the CDR3 is TGTGCCAGCAGTTTGAGACTCGGGGGGCCACAGTACTTC. This translates into CASSLRLGGPQYF.

This clonotype was picked up a small number of times. The chain employs TRBV10-3 and TRBJ1-1; D is unresolved. The CDR3 is 14 residues long. V lost 2 bases and J 1 base, leaving 8 bases between the germline ends. In germline, CDR1 is ENHRY, CDR2 SYGVKD. CDR3 nucleotides: TGTGCCATCAGTGAGAGGGTAGGGAACACTGAAGCTTTCTTT. This gives the protein CAISERVGNTEAFF.

This clonotype was seen a handful of times. At one of its ends the junction is not consistent with the germline gene, which may arise from a read error. V usage is TRBV7-7 and J usage is TRBJ2-4; tentatively, D is TRBD1 (5 bases). The V gene's germline CDR1 is SSHAT and CDR2 FNYEAQ (reference sequence). There are 15 residues in the CDR3. This CDR3 is CASSLLEDSKNIQYF. In DNA, the CDR3 is TGTGCTAGCAGCTTATTGGAAGACAGTAAAAACATTCAGTACTTC.

This clonotype was detected a few times. This chain joins TRBV29-1 and TRBJ2-7; tentatively, D is TRBD2 (5 bases). The CDR3 is 13 amino acids. Trimming removed 4 bases from V and 0 bases from J, with 10 bases in between. The germline V gene encodes CDR1 SQVTM and CDR2 ANQGSEA. The CDR3 loop is CSVGLSDSYEQYF. Here the CDR3 DNA reads TGCAGCGTTGGCCTTAGCGACTCCTACGAGCAGTACTTC.

The J gene is TRBJ2-7, the V gene TRBV18; 9 bases line up with TRBD1. Germline-derived CDR1 and CDR2 are KGHSH and LQKENI. Trimming took 5 bases from V and 3 from J; bases not matched to a gene: 8. This CDR3 is built from 15 residues. CDR3 in amino acids: CASSTAGTGNYEQYF. CDR3 in DNA: TGTGCCAGCTCAACAGCCGGGACAGGGAACTACGAGCAGTACTTC.

In its sample, this clonotype was seen many times. J is TRBJ1-3 and V is TRBV9; D unresolved. V lost 0 bases to trimming and J lost 1 base, with 8 bases between them. This CDR3 is 15 amino acids long. From germline, CDR1 is SGDLS and CDR2 YYNGEE. The CDR3 reads CASSVGSGSGNTIYF. DNA of the CDR3: TGTGCCAGCAGCGTAGGAAGTGGGTCTGGAAACACCATATATTTT.